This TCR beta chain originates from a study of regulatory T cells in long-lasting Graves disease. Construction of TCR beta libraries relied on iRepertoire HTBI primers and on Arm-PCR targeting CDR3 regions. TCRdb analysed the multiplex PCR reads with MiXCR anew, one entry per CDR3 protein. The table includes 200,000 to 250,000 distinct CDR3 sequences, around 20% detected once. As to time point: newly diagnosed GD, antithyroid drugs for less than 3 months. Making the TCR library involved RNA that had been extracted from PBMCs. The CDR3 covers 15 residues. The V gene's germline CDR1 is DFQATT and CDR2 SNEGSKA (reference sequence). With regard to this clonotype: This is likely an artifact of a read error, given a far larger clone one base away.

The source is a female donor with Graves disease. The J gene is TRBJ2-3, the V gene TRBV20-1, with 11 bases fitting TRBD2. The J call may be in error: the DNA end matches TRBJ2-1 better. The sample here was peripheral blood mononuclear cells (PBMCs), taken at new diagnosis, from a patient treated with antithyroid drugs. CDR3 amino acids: CSASPSGRSRNEQFF. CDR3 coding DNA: TGCAGTGCTAGCCCTAGCGGGAGGTCGAGGAATGAGCAGTTCTTC.